This entry concerns a single TCR beta chain. Its antigen is still unknown. This sample was included in a study of shared clonotypes between healthy human individuals. Study findings and constraints: On the whole, naive subsets had larger estimated richness than memory subsets had. It was the non-shared clonotypes that had lower generation probabilities than clonotypes shared by all four donors.

Produced via immunoSEQ multiplex PCR; TCRdb's table is partial and in-frame only. This sample has around 940,000 clones, with 60% to 85% found just once. Looked up from germline, CDR1 is SGHDT and CDR2 is YYEEEE. V lost 2 bases to trimming and J lost 0 bases, with 9 bases between them. The CDR3 runs to 16 residues. Sample: memory CD4+ T cells sorted from blood. The subset is: CD45RA-negative fraction. This receptor was taken from a young man in good health. The chain has TRBV5-6 and TRBJ2-6, with D possibly TRBD1 on 5 matching bases. CDR3 bases: TGTGCCAGCAGCTTAGGGGTTTCCTCTGGGGCCAACGTCCTGACTTTC. It codes for CASSLGVSSGANVLTF. Together with reference TRBV5-6 and TRBJ2-6, the CDR3 gives the full variable domain: DAGVTQSPTHLIKTRGQQVTLRCSPKSGHDTVSWYQQALGQGPQFIFQYYEEEERQRGNFPDRFSGHQFPNYSSELNVNALLLGDSALYLCASSLGVSSGANVLTFGAGSRLTVL.